Listed below are T cell receptor beta chains from one sample, sequenced in a study of blood T cell repertoires in COVID-19. Clones were sequenced by immunoSEQ multiplex PCR, and TCRdb holds only the in-frame ones, with some missing. The profile shows 87,000 or so clones, about 86% of them singletons. The sequenced material came from peripheral blood. The receptor source for this set is a woman aged 80 or older in a cohort sampled during active or convalescent COVID-19. The CDR3 runs from the conserved cysteine through the conserved F or W. Each record gives: clone size, V gene, CDR3 length, J gene, D gene, CDR3 DNA, CDR3 protein. D genes are given only for firm matches. Clone sizes are given selectively: once, few, many, or a class where the clone is expanded.

>NA|TRBV5-1|15|TRBJ1-2|NA
TGCGCCAGCAGCTTGAGTACAGGGTACGACTATGGCTACACCTTC
CASSLSTGYDYGYTF
>NA|TRBV30|14|TRBJ2-2|TRBD2
TGTGCCTGGAGTCTAGGACTAGAGGCCGGGGAGCTGTTTTTT
CAWSLGLEAGELFF
>NA|TRBV19|13|TRBJ1-5|TRBD1
TGTGCCAGTAGCCTAAACTCCGGGACAGGGGGCCATTTT
CASSLNSGTGGHF
>once|TRBV5-1|14|TRBJ1-1|TRBD1
TGCGCCAGCAGCTCACGACAGGGAAACACTGAAGCTTTCTTT
CASSSRQGNTEAFF
>once|TRBV5-1|15|TRBJ2-1|NA
TGCGCCAGCAGCCGACTGTCAGAGGAGTACAATGAGCAGTTCTTC
CASSRLSEEYNEQFF
>NA|TRBV3-1/TRBV3-2|12|TRBJ1-1|NA
TGTGCCAGCAGCCCCCCGGGCACTGAAGCTTTCTTT
CASSPPGTEAFF
>NA|TRBV27|15|TRBJ1-4|NA
TGTGCCAGCAGTTTACGGGGTCGGGAAGTAGAAAAACTGTTTTTT
CASSLRGREVEKLFF
>once|TRBV4-1|16|TRBJ1-1|TRBD1
TGCGCCAGCAGCCGCTATTCGGGACAGGCCAACACTGAAGCTTTCTTT
CASSRYSGQANTEAFF
>NA|TRBV2|15|TRBJ1-6|NA
TGTGCCAGCAGTGGGTTCCGGGGTGGGAATTCACCCCTCCACTTT
CASSGFRGGNSPLHF
>NA|TRBV28|15|TRBJ2-7|TRBD2
TGTGCCAGCAGAGGAACACTAGCGGGAGATTACGAGCAGTACTTC
CASRGTLAGDYEQYF
>NA|TRBV21-1|15|TRBJ2-1|NA
TGTGCCAGCAGCAAAGTTCCAGGTCCCTACAATGAGCAGTTCTTC
CASSKVPGPYNEQFF
>NA|TRBV9|13|TRBJ1-1|TRBD1
TGTGCCAGCTCCCGGGACAGGGGCACTGAAGCTTTCTTT
CASSRDRGTEAFF
>few|TRBV6-4|16|TRBJ1-2|TRBD1
TGTGCCAGCAGTGACTCCCGGGCAGGGGGCTTCGATGGCTACACCTTC
CASSDSRAGGFDGYTF
>few|TRBV7-9|11|TRBJ1-1|NA
TGTGCCAGCAGCCTAAACACTGAAGCTTTCTTT
CASSLNTEAFF
>NA|TRBV4-1|17|TRBJ2-2|NA
TGCGCCAGCAGCCAAGATCCCGCGCTCGCGAACACCGGGGAGCTGTTTTTT
CASSQDPALANTGELFF
>NA|TRBV5-1|15|TRBJ1-1|TRBD1
TGCGCCAGCAGCTTTGGGACAGGGATGAACACTGAAGCTTTCTTT
CASSFGTGMNTEAFF
>NA|TRBV24-1|15|TRBJ2-5|NA
TGTGCCACCAGTGATTTCGGCGGAAACCAAGAGACCCAGTACTTC
CATSDFGGNQETQYF
>NA|TRBV15|14|TRBJ1-1|TRBD1
TGTGCCACCAGTTTATTCACAGGGGGCGCGAAAGCTTTCTTT
CATSLFTGGAKAFF
>NA|TRBV18|15|TRBJ1-5|NA
TGTGCCAGCTCGGAGGGGCCTACAGGTAGTCAGCCCCAGCATTTT
CASSEGPTGSQPQHF
>NA|TRBV18|13|TRBJ1-4|NA
TGTGCCAGCTCCAGGGGCATGGTAGAAAAACTGTTTTTT
CASSRGMVEKLFF
>once|TRBV2|14|TRBJ1-5|NA
TGTGCCAGCAGTGGGGCAGAAGCCAATCAGCCCCAGCATTTT
CASSGAEANQPQHF
>NA|TRBV30|15|TRBJ1-5|TRBD1
TGTGCCTGGAGCCCGACAGGGAACAGCAATCAGCCCCAGCATTTT
CAWSPTGNSNQPQHF
>once|TRBV5-1|15|TRBJ2-5|NA
TGCGCCAGCAGCTTGGAGGGGACAAATAAAGAGACCCAGTACTTC
CASSLEGTNKETQYF
>once|TRBV11-2|13|TRBJ1-2|NA
TGTGCCAGCAGCTTAGTTCTGGGAGTGGGCTACACCTTC
CASSLVLGVGYTF